This T cell receptor beta chain was identified in a study of T cells in Graves' hyperthyroidism and ophthalmopathy. This clonotype was seen a few times. The antigen remains unidentified. V lost 8 bases, J lost 3 bases, and 13 bases lay in between. This CDR3 comprises 13 residues. Amplification of TCR beta CDR3 regions used RNA as the template. HTBI primers were the set used in a first-round RT-PCR of the TCR CDR3. Each CDR3 protein is one row after TCRdb ran MiXCR on the multiplex PCR reads. The sample lists under 650,000 distinct CDR3 sequences, under 20% occurring once. Study-level points and caveats: Progression to ophthalmopathy was predicted a median of 6.5 months early. In simple terms, a model built on 13 V-J features told ophthalmopathy apart from stable hyperthyroidism.

Newly diagnosed hyperthyroidism patients aged 18 to 65 years had disease lasting under 2 months. The sequence derives from a woman in her thirties with Graves' hyperthyroidism. The chain employs TRBV12-3 or TRBV12-4 and TRBJ1-1; D gene uncertain. The sequencing input was blood. This chain's CDR3 is CASGLGRDTEAFF. The CDR3 DNA sequence: TGTGCCAGCGGCCTGGGCCGCGACACTGAAGCTTTCTTT.